One and the same sample provided the 29 T cell receptor beta chains below, sequenced in a study of naive and memory T cell subsets. Both TRBC1 and TRBC2 were covered by a beta constant-region primer of two equimolar oligonucleotides. Ligated cDNA was amplified by four rounds of PCR with nested alpha and beta constant-region primers and SP2. Each CDR3 protein gets one entry after TCRdb re-called the UMI-ligation and nested PCR reads with MiXCR. The table shows 30,000 to 40,000 distinct CDR3 sequences, with about 18% occurring only once. Sequencing was carried out using effector memory CD4+ T cells from blood. Subset given: effector memory, CD45RA- CD27-. These receptors originate from a human donor in good health.

This clonotype was counted at least ten times. The chain combines TRBV5-8 with TRBJ1-1; D might be TRBD1 (6 bases). This CDR3 is built from 16 residues. V was cut by 4 bases and J by 3 bases, with 19 bases left in between. Per germline, CDR1 SGHTS and CDR2 YDEGEE. CDR3 in amino acids: CASSSYRESFHTEAFF. The CDR3 DNA sequence: TGTGCCAGCAGCAGCTACAGGGAGTCGTTTCACACTGAAGCTTTCTTT.

This clonotype was seen more than once but under ten times. The chain uses TRBV12-3 or TRBV12-4 and TRBJ1-5; possibly TRBD1 for D (6 bases). CDR3 size: 14 residues. V was trimmed by 5 bases and J by 4 bases, leaving 12 bases between them. CDR3 residues: CASSNGGANQPQHF. For the CDR3, the DNA is TGTGCCAGCAGTAACGGGGGGGCGAATCAGCCCCAGCATTTT.

This chain links TRBV7-2 with TRBJ2-1, with 9 positions matching TRBD1. The germline gives CDR1 SGHTA, CDR2 FQGNSA. Trimming at V came to 6 bases and at J to 3 bases, leaving 15 bases not matched to a gene. The length of the CDR3 is 18 residues. The CDR3 nucleotides are TGTGCCAGCAGTCTCAGGACGGGGGGACAGGGAGACTACAATGAGCAGTTCTTC. It is translated as CASSLRTGGQGDYNEQFF. Complete variable domain (other parts from reference TRBV7-2 and TRBJ2-1): GAGVSQSPSNKVTEKGKDVELRCDPISGHTALYWYRQSLGQGLEFLIYFQGNSAPDKSGLPSDRFSAERTGGSVSTLTIQRTQQEDSAVYLCASSLRTGGQGDYNEQFFGPGTRLTVL.

This clonotype showed up just a few times. The CDR3 here is CASSPRRGSPTEAFF. The CDR3, as DNA: TGTGCCAGTAGCCCCCGGAGGGGCAGTCCGACTGAAGCTTTCTTT. The rearrangement uses TRBV19 and TRBJ1-1; a weak D match, TRBD1 (5 bases). CDR1 LNHDA and CDR2 SQIVND come from the germline V gene (reference sequence). There are 15 residues in the CDR3. V was shortened by 6 bases and J by 5 bases, with 19 bases between the two germline ends.

Of note for this clonotype: The junction and the germline gene differ at one end; a read error may be behind it. The V call is TRBV2, the J call TRBJ1-4; 9 bases match TRBD1. Germline CDR1 and CDR2: SNHLY and FYNNEI. There are 12 residues in the CDR3. CDR3 sequence (DNA): TGTGCCAGCAGTGAAACCCGGGACAGGGCCCTCTTT. Translation: CASSETRDRALF.

The rearrangement joins TRBV6-1 to TRBJ2-1; 8 bases align to TRBD2. This CDR3 has 14 amino acids. The germline V gene encodes CDR1 MNHNS and CDR2 SASEGT. The V and J ends lost 4 bases and 7 bases, in that order; junction bases with no gene match: 6. CDR3 protein: CASSAREGPNEQFF. As DNA, the CDR3 is TGTGCCAGCAGTGCCCGGGAGGGCCCGAATGAGCAGTTCTTC.

This clonotype was observed at least ten times. The V gene is TRBV4-1, the J gene TRBJ1-1; D is unresolved. CDR1 and CDR2 (germline): MGHRA, YSYEKL. This CDR3 comprises 18 residues. Trimming took 3 bases from V and 0 from J, leaving 20 bases between them. The CDR3, as DNA: TGCGCCAGCAGCCAGGGAGGGTTTTTTAGTGGGGTGAACACTGAAGCTTTCTTT. Translation gives CASSQGGFFSGVNTEAFF.

The chain recombines TRBV9 with TRBJ1-6; tentative D call: TRBD1 (5 bases). V was pared by 4 bases and J by 11 bases, with 19 bases between. Germline assignment: CDR1 SGDLS and CDR2 YYNGEE. The CDR3 spans 15 residues. The CDR3 loop reads CASSPGGDLWTPLHF. Written as DNA, the CDR3 is TGTGCCAGCAGCCCCGGGGGGGACCTATGGACACCCCTCCACTTT.

In the case of this clonotype: This may come from a read error, since a much larger clone is one base off. V gene TRBV6-5 combines with J gene TRBJ1-5; TRBD1 matches at 7 bases. CDR3 length equals 16 residues. Germline V gene sequence: CDR1 MNHEY, CDR2 SVGAGI. CDR3 nucleotide sequence: TGTGCCAGCAGCCAGACAGGGCTCGGAGGCAATCGGCCCCAGCATTTT. It translates to CASSQTGLGGNRPQHF.

This clonotype was observed many times. The chain has TRBV7-2 and TRBJ2-3, with unresolved D. The germline V gene encodes CDR1 SGHTA and CDR2 FQGNSA. The CDR3 sequence is 12 residues long. Trimming stripped 3 bases from V and 2 bases from J, with 3 bases between. DNA of the CDR3: TGTGCCAGCAGCTTGTACACAGATACGCAGTATTTT. It specifies CASSLYTDTQYF.

J is TRBJ2-1 and V is TRBV24-1, with D perhaps given as TRBD1 or TRBD2 (5 bases each). Per the germline V gene, CDR1 is KGHDR and CDR2 is SFDVKD. V shed 3 bases and J shed 2 bases, with 7 bases lying between them. This CDR3 has 14 amino acids. The CDR3 region has the DNA TGTGCCACCAGTGATCCGGGACCCTACAATGAGCAGTTCTTC. This translates into CATSDPGPYNEQFF.

V usage is TRBV28 and J usage is TRBJ1-2; possibly TRBD1 for D (5 bases). The CDR3 covers 17 residues. Germline V gene lookup returns CDR1 MDHEN and CDR2 SYDVKM. V lost 6 bases to trimming and J lost 0 bases, with 20 bases between them. CDR3: CASSFHLEGSPNYGYTF. The CDR3 DNA is TGTGCCAGCAGCTTCCATTTGGAGGGGAGCCCTAACTATGGCTACACCTTC.

In this sample, this clonotype turned up many times. This chain connects TRBV27 to TRBJ2-3; D is perhaps TRBD2 (5 bases). V gave up 5 bases and J gave up 1 base, with 13 bases separating them. The length of the CDR3 is 15 residues. The germline CDR1 and CDR2 sequences are MNHEY and SMNVEV (reference sequence). The CDR3 spells CASSPRGLRTDTQYF. CDR3 coding DNA: TGTGCCAGCAGTCCCCGAGGGCTCCGCACAGATACGCAGTATTTT.

Of note for this clonotype: The junction differs from germline at one of its ends, possibly a read error. This rearrangement joins TRBV28 to TRBJ2-1; D not certain. CDR1 and CDR2 from the germline V gene are MDHEN and SYDVKM. The CDR3 covers 11 residues. The DNA of the CDR3 is TGTGCCAGCAGCCAAGGGCTCGGGTTGGTGTTC. This encodes CASSQGLGLVF.

This clonotype was seen many times. This chain connects TRBV6-2 or TRBV6-3 to TRBJ2-7, with D perhaps matching TRBD2 (5 bases). The CDR3 covers 13 residues. The V and J ends lost 6 bases and 6 bases respectively, with 15 bases between them. The V gene's germline CDR1 is MNHEY and CDR2 SVGEGT. The CDR3 DNA is TGTGCCAGCAGAAGACCGAACGGGGTCGAGCAGTACTTC. It yields the protein CASRRPNGVEQYF.

This chain uses TRBV29-1 with TRBJ2-1; D is perhaps TRBD2 (6 bases). The CDR3 contains 15 residues. V dropped 4 bases and J dropped 7 bases, with 20 bases sitting between them. CDR1 is SQVTM and CDR2 is ANQGSEA in the germline V gene. This CDR3 is CSVVGPQRGRNEQFF. CDR3 coding DNA: TGCAGCGTTGTGGGGCCACAACGAGGGAGGAATGAGCAGTTCTTC.

This clonotype is medium-sized (0.01 to 0.1%) by share. The chain is built from TRBV28 and TRBJ1-5; TRBD1 matches at 11 bases. This CDR3 is 14 amino acids long. Trimming at V came to 11 bases and at J to 6 bases, leaving 9 bases not matched to a gene. Germline CDR1 reads MDHEN; CDR2 reads SYDVKM. In nucleotides, the CDR3 is TGTGCCGCGTTGCCGGGGACAGGGGGTCAGCCCCAGCATTTT. Its translation is CAALPGTGGQPQHF. Complete variable domain (other parts from reference TRBV28 and TRBJ1-5): DVKVTQSSRYLVKRTGEKVFLECVQDMDHENMFWYRQDPGLGLRLIYFSYDVKMKEKGDIPEGYSVSREKKERFSLILESASTNQTSMYLCAALPGTGGQPQHFGDGTRLSIL.

This chain uses TRBV20-1 with TRBJ2-5, with D uncertain. The CDR3 runs to 11 residues. Per the germline V gene, CDR1 is DFQATT and CDR2 is SNEGSKA (reference sequence). Trimming cost V 6 bases and J 5 bases, with 10 bases left between them. CDR3 DNA sequence: TGCAGTGCAGTAGCTGGGGAGACCCAGTACTTC. It encodes CSAVAGETQYF.

The DNA for the CDR3 is TGTGCCACCAGCAGAGAAGGGATGGGGACAGATACGCAGTATTTT. It is translated as CATSREGMGTDTQYF. V gene TRBV15 combines with J gene TRBJ2-3; D gene unclear. Germline CDR1 is LNHNV and CDR2 is YYDKDF (reference sequence). Trimming removed 0 bases at V and 3 bases at J, with 10 bases between. The CDR3 sequence is 15 residues long.

This clonotype was counted many times. The chain uses TRBV20-1 and TRBJ1-4; D gene uncertain. CDR3 length equals 14 residues. Deletions cut 0 bases from V and 2 bases from J, with 7 bases between. The V gene's germline CDR1 is DFQATT and CDR2 SNEGSKA (reference sequence). CDR3 residues: CSARERATNEKLFF. For the CDR3, the DNA is TGCAGTGCTAGAGAGAGGGCCACTAATGAAAAACTGTTTTTT.

This chain joins TRBV6-5 and TRBJ2-2; 10 bases fit TRBD1. This CDR3 comprises 15 residues. In germline, CDR1 is MNHEY, CDR2 SVGAGI. V shed 2 bases and J 6 bases; nucleotides not matched to a gene: 3. Written as DNA, the CDR3 is TGTGCCAGCAGTTACGGGACAGGGGTACCCGGGGAGCTGTTTTTT. Its translation is CASSYGTGVPGELFF.

This clonotype was seen many times. The chain links TRBV28 to TRBJ1-2; 7 bases agree with TRBD1. J was trimmed by 8 bases and V by 8 bases; bases with no gene match: 11. There are 13 residues in the CDR3. Germline V gives CDR1 MDHEN, CDR2 SYDVKM. CDR3 coding DNA: TGTGCCAGCCGACCTAGAGACAGGGCCGGCTACACCTTC. Translating gives CASRPRDRAGYTF.

The sample holds many counts of this clonotype. The gene calls are TRBV7-9 and TRBJ1-5; a possible D gene is TRBD1 (6 bases). Germline CDR1 and CDR2: SEHNR and FQNEAQ (reference sequence). Trimming removed 3 bases at V and 3 bases at J, with 9 bases between. The CDR3 length is 14 residues. DNA for the CDR3: TGTGCCAGCAGCTTGGGGGCTACCAATCAGCCCCAGCATTTT. Protein product: CASSLGATNQPQHF.

This rearrangement joins TRBV7-9 to TRBJ1-1; D is undetermined. Germline V gene sequence: CDR1 SEHNR, CDR2 FQNEAQ (reference sequence). Trimming removed 7 bases from V and 6 bases from J, with 9 bases in between. This CDR3 comprises 11 residues. CDR3 nucleotide sequence: TGTGCCAGCAATCCTGGTCCTGAAGCTTTCTTT. Translated, it gives CASNPGPEAFF.

This clonotype was observed a handful of times. The chain couples TRBV6-1 to TRBJ2-7; the match to TRBD1 covers 7 bases. Germline V gene data show CDR1 as MNHNS and CDR2 as SASEGT. V dropped 4 bases and J dropped 5; count of bases not matched to a gene: 5. The CDR3 has 13 residues. DNA of the CDR3: TGTGCCAGCAGTGTAAGGGGGCTCGACGAGCAGTACTTC. Its translation: CASSVRGLDEQYF.

This clonotype was picked up many times. The rearrangement uses TRBV2 and TRBJ1-6, with TRBD1 identical over 9 bases. V shed 7 bases and J 10 bases; nucleotides not matched to a gene: 8. The germline V gene has CDR1 SNHLY and CDR2 FYNNEI. There are 14 residues in the CDR3. The CDR3 sequence is CASNLQGARSPLHF. The DNA for the CDR3 is TGTGCCAGCAACCTACAGGGGGCGCGATCACCCCTCCACTTT.

This clonotype has more than one count but fewer than ten. V gene TRBV28 combines with J gene TRBJ1-5; possible D gene TRBD1, 6 bases. CDR1 MDHEN and CDR2 SYDVKM come from the germline V gene. CDR3 length equals 14 residues. V was cut by 6 bases and J by 4 bases, with 13 bases left in between. The DNA of the CDR3 is TGTGCCAGCAGACCTGACAGGACAAATCAGCCCCAGCATTTT. Residues: CASRPDRTNQPQHF. The entire variable domain, with the rest obtained from reference TRBV28 and TRBJ1-5, is as follows: DVKVTQSSRYLVKRTGEKVFLECVQDMDHENMFWYRQDPGLGLRLIYFSYDVKMKEKGDIPEGYSVSREKKERFSLILESASTNQTSMYLCASRPDRTNQPQHFGDGTRLSIL.

The CDR3 loop is CASSIGGQTNTEAFF. The CDR3 DNA follows: TGTGCCAGTAGTATAGGAGGACAGACGAACACTGAAGCTTTCTTT. The rearrangement joins TRBV19 to TRBJ1-1; weak D call: TRBD1 (6 bases). V was pared by 1 base and J by 1 base, with 10 bases between. The CDR3 is 15 amino acids. Germline CDR1 is LNHDA and CDR2 is SQIVND (reference sequence).

At least ten counts were recorded for this clonotype. The chain joins TRBV6-5 to TRBJ1-3; no clear D gene. The CDR3 sequence is 16 residues long. Germline CDR1 reads MNHEY; CDR2 reads SVGAGI. Trimming stripped 6 bases from V and 3 bases from J, with 18 bases between. This CDR3 reads CASSSLYHGGGNTIYF. The CDR3 DNA sequence: TGTGCCAGCAGCTCCCTCTACCACGGAGGTGGAAACACCATATATTTT.